This T cell receptor beta chain was recorded in a study of PD-1 blockade in classical Hodgkin lymphoma. About the study: Intravenous infusions of nivolumab 3 mg/kg reached patients every 2 weeks. Study-wide findings and caveats: In newly diagnosed patients, baseline TCR diversity was reportedly below that of healthy donors. For complete responders, baseline diversity was comparable to that of newly diagnosed patients.

Following autologous stem cell transplantation, relapse occurred in every patient, and exposure to brentuximab vedotin varied. Trimming cost V 0 bases and J 4 bases, with 12 bases left between them. This CDR3 contains 15 residues. The germline gives CDR1 MNHNY, CDR2 SVGAGI (reference sequence). Using immunoSEQ multiplex PCR, the repertoire was profiled, and TCRdb retains in-frame clones only, with some absent. The data hold just over 60,000 clones, with approximately 89% observed a single time. A note on this clone: Its specificity is unknown.

The clonotype comes from a human donor with classical Hodgkin lymphoma. The sample here was peripheral blood mononuclear cells (PBMCs), taken at baseline. The chain combines TRBV6-6 with TRBJ1-2; no firm D call. CDR3 sequence: CASSYSPSRSYGYTF. The CDR3 DNA follows: TGTGCCAGCAGTTACTCACCAAGCAGGAGCTATGGCTACACCTTC.